One and the same sample provided the 7 T cell receptor beta chains below, sequenced in a study of blood T cell repertoires in COVID-19. Data came from immunoSEQ multiplex PCR; TCRdb stores just in-frame clones and leaves some out. The sample records about 320,000 clones, 80% to 90% being singletons. Material for sequencing was peripheral blood. The source is a woman in her forties or fifties with acute or convalescent COVID-19.

The V and J genes are TRBV27 and TRBJ2-6; TRBD2 might be the D (5 bases). CDR1 and CDR2 from the germline V gene are MNHEY and SMNVEV (reference sequence). V gave up 1 base and J gave up 2 bases, with 6 bases separating them. The CDR3 totals 15 residues. Written as DNA, the CDR3 is TGTGCCAGCAGTTTATGGGGAGCTGGGGCCAACGTCCTGACTTTC. Encoded protein: CASSLWGAGANVLTF.

The chain joins TRBV7-9 to TRBJ2-2; 11 nucleotides agree with TRBD1. J lost 5 bases, V lost 3 bases, and 8 bases had no gene match. Germline CDR1 reads SEHNR; CDR2 reads FQNEAQ (reference sequence). CDR3 size: 17 residues. CDR3 DNA sequence: TGTGCCAGCAGCTTCAGGACAGGGGGCGTGATGACCGGGGAGCTGTTTTTT. This sequence encodes CASSFRTGGVMTGELFF.

V usage is TRBV29-1 and J usage is TRBJ2-4, with TRBD2 matching 9 bases. The CDR3 totals 17 residues. Germline values: CDR1 SQVTM, CDR2 ANQGSEA. Germline trimming cut 8 bases from V and 2 bases from J; bases unmatched to any gene: 16. The chain's CDR3 is CSIGGVAGVRTKNIQYF. The CDR3 DNA is TGCAGCATCGGTGGGGTAGCGGGAGTTAGAACCAAAAACATTCAGTACTTC.

V is TRBV6-6 and J is TRBJ1-2, with TRBD1 matching over 8 bases. Germline assignment: CDR1 MNHNY and CDR2 SVGAGI (reference sequence). The junction had 11 bases not matched to a gene; V was cut back by 6 bases and J by 8 bases. The CDR3 is 14 amino acids. The CDR3 region is CASRLTQGASGYTF. For the CDR3, the DNA is TGTGCCAGCAGGCTAACCCAGGGGGCATCGGGCTACACCTTC.

The chain couples TRBV6-2 or TRBV6-3 to TRBJ1-1, with TRBD1 matching 7 bases. Germline V gene lookup returns CDR1 MNHEY and CDR2 SVGEGT. J gave up 6 bases and V 2 bases, and 6 bases lay outside the gene matches. The CDR3 is 14 amino acids. The CDR3 reads CASSYGRGIAEAFF. DNA of the CDR3: TGTGCCAGCAGTTACGGCAGGGGGATCGCTGAAGCTTTCTTT.

This clone appeared a single time. The V and J genes are TRBV5-1 and TRBJ2-5; 10 nucleotides agree with TRBD2. The ends lost 4 bases at V and 3 bases at J; junction bases unmatched: 6. Germline V gene sequence: CDR1 SGHRS, CDR2 YFSETQ. This CDR3 is built from 15 residues. The CDR3 here is CASSNRLAGEETQYF. The DNA of the CDR3 is TGCGCCAGCAGCAACCGACTAGCGGGTGAAGAGACCCAGTACTTC.

The CDR3 spells CASSVYTTGGQETQYF. For the CDR3, the DNA is TGTGCCAGCAGCGTCTATACGACAGGCGGCCAAGAGACCCAGTACTTC. The rearrangement joins TRBV9 to TRBJ2-5; D perhaps matches TRBD1 (6 bases). The length of the CDR3 is 16 residues. Trimming took 2 bases from V and 1 from J, leaving 15 bases between them. Germline CDR1 SGDLS, CDR2 YYNGEE.